Listed here are 2 T cell receptor beta chains from one sample, sequenced in a study of T cells in Graves' hyperthyroidism and ophthalmopathy. The TCR beta CDR3 regions underwent amplification using RNA transcripts as the source. First-round RT-PCR of the TCR CDR3 relied on the HTBI primer set. TCRdb independently ran MiXCR on the multiplex PCR reads; one entry per CDR3 protein. The sample includes around 660,000 distinct CDR3 sequences, 45% seen only once; the top ten take under 8.5%. The sequencing sample was made of peripheral blood or thyroid tissue (not recorded which). Receptors were obtained from an adult man with Graves' disease, either hyperthyroidism or ophthalmopathy (not recorded which).

There are a few counts of this clonotype. The V and J genes are TRBV7-2 and TRBJ1-1; D remains ambiguous. Germline values: CDR1 SGHTA, CDR2 FQGNSA. CDR3 length: 14 residues. Trimming shortened V by 5 bases and J by 1 base, and 11 bases separated the two germline ends. The CDR3 nucleotides read TGTGCCAGCAGCCGAGCCGCGCAGAACACTGAAGCTTTCTTT. This gives the protein CASSRAAQNTEAFF.

The chain uses TRBV20-1 and TRBJ1-5; 7 nucleotides line up with TRBD1. Trimming cost V 2 bases and J 3 bases; bases outside gene matches: 7. The CDR3 is made up of 15 amino acids. CDR1 and CDR2 from the germline V gene are DFQATT and SNEGSKA (reference sequence). This CDR3 is CSARKGAGNNQPQHF. The CDR3 bases are TGCAGTGCTAGAAAGGGGGCAGGGAACAATCAGCCCCAGCATTTT.